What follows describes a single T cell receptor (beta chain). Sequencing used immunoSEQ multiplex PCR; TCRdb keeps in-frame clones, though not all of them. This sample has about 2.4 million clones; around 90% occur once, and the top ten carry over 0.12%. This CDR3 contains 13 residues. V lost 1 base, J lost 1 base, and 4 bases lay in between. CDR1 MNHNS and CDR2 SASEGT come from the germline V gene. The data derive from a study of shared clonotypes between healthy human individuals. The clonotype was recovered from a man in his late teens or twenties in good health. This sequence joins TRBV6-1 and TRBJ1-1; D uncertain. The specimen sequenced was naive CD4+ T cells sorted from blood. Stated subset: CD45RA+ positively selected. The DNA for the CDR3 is TGTGCCAGCAGTGAAGTAAGGAACACTGAAGCTTTCTTT. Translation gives CASSEVRNTEAFF.